This TCR beta chain was identified during a study of blood T cell repertoires in COVID-19. Study summary: Material from acute and convalescent COVID-19 was sourced from the United States, Italy and Spain.

Germline-derived CDR1 and CDR2 are SGHRS and YFSETQ. V was pared by 6 bases and J by 2 bases, with 9 bases of the junction left unmatched. This CDR3 comprises 15 residues. Enrolled through a virtual design, the participants were between roughly 18 and 100 years of age and came from about two dozen US areas. Grouping used clinical history reported by participants in a survey and questionnaire. Authors' data handling: Quantification of nucleated cells was approximated via reference gene primer amplification. Libraries were prepared by immunoSEQ multiplex PCR; TCRdb keeps only in-frame clonotypes and omits some of them. Clone size and the V and J calls come from that table; the DNA yielded D and trimming. The profile shows roughly 200,000 clones, about nine tenths of them singletons.

The TCR was taken from a woman in her forties with acute COVID-19. The material sequenced was PBMCs or T cells enriched from blood (not recorded which). V and J are TRBV5-1 and TRBJ2-5, with TRBD2 matching over 8 bases. The CDR3 bases are TGCGCCAGCATCCGGGGTAGCGGGGAACAAGAGACCCAGTACTTC. Protein: CASIRGSGEQETQYF.